A selection of T cell receptor beta chains follows, all from one sample in a study of radiation and T cells in renal cell carcinoma. The repertoire was sequenced with immunoSEQ multiplex PCR; TCRdb's copy has only in-frame clones and lacks some. The sample holds about 77,000 clones; over 65% are singletons and the top ten take about 2.5%. Sequenced here: blood, sampled from a patient whose treatment included radiotherapy and nephrectomy. The receptors derive from a woman in her sixties or seventies with renal cell carcinoma. CDR3s include the opening cysteine and the closing phenylalanine or tryptophan. The D gene is left open where the match is weak. Clone size is not always given. Where it is, it says once, few, many or a class for expanded clones.

clone size	D gene	V gene	J gene	CDR3 DNA	CDR3 protein
once	.	TRBV28	TRBJ1-4	TGTGCCAGCAGAAACCAGGGGCGGGAAAAACTGTTTTTT	CASRNQGREKLFF
.	TRBD2	TRBV6-6	TRBJ2-2	TGTGCCAGCAGTAGCGGACTAGCCGGGGAGCTGTTTTTT	CASSSGLAGELFF
.	TRBD1	TRBV15	TRBJ1-2	TGTGCCACCAGCAGTTCACAGGGGGCAACAACATTTGGCTACACCTTC	CATSSSQGATTFGYTF
.	.	TRBV29-1	TRBJ2-1	TGCAGAGCGGAGGGGGGCGGTGAGCAGTTCTTC	CRAEGGGEQFF
.	.	TRBV7-2	TRBJ2-5	TGTGCCAGCAGCCCTAGCAGGACAGCGGAGACCCAGTACTTC	CASSPSRTAETQYF
.	.	TRBV28	TRBJ1-2	TGTGCCAGCAGTCCGCGGGGCTCATCCCCCGTTAACTATGGCTACACCTTC	CASSPRGSSPVNYGYTF
.	.	TRBV6-5	TRBJ2-7	TGTGCCAGCAGGGGGGCCCTCGAGCAGTACTTC	CASRGALEQYF
.	TRBD1	TRBV5-1	TRBJ2-7	TGCGCCAGCAGCTTGGAGGCACCAAATACGGACAGGGGGTTAAGCGAGCAGTACTTC	CASSLEAPNTDRGLSEQYF
.	.	TRBV21-1	TRBJ2-7	TGTGCCAGCAGCAGCCCCCTCCCTGCCCCCCATAGGCAGTACTTC	CASSSPLPAPHRQYF
.	TRBD2	TRBV6-5	TRBJ2-7	TGTGCCAGCAGTTACTCGATCCGGGGGGAGGGGTACTTC	CASSYSIRGEGYF
.	TRBD1	TRBV6-5	TRBJ1-4	TGTGCCAGCAGTTCATGGACAGGTCGAAAACTGTTTTTT	CASSSWTGRKLFF
.	.	TRBV29-1	TRBJ1-1	TGCAGCGTTGCCAGTCAGGGGAACACTGAAGCTTTCTTT	CSVASQGNTEAFF
.	TRBD2	TRBV7-6	TRBJ2-1	TGTGCCAGCAGTCTATGGGGGGGAAGGACCTACAATGAGCAGTTCTTC	CASSLWGGRTYNEQFF
.	.	TRBV5-1	TRBJ1-2	TGCGCCAGCAGTTCGACAGATAACTATGGCTACACCTTC	CASSSTDNYGYTF
.	.	TRBV5-1	TRBJ1-2	TGCGCCAGCAGCTTGGTTCCAGGAGCTACTAACTATGGCTACACCTTC	CASSLVPGATNYGYTF
.	TRBD1	TRBV4-1	TRBJ2-7	TGCGCCAGCAGCCAAGAGTGGACAGGGAGGTACGAGCAGTACTTC	CASSQEWTGRYEQYF
few	.	TRBV9	TRBJ1-1	TGTGCCAGCAGCGTAGATACGGGGAACACTGAAGCTTTCTTT	CASSVDTGNTEAFF
.	TRBD1	TRBV28	TRBJ2-2	TGTGCCAGCACCAGGGGGTCCTTTGGCGCCGGGGAGCTGTTTTTT	CASTRGSFGAGELFF
.	.	TRBV19	TRBJ2-7	TGTGCCAGTAGTATCCGACTTCTAGGAGCCGAGCAGTACTTC	CASSIRLLGAEQYF
once	TRBD1	TRBV9	TRBJ1-4	TGTGCCAGCAGCGTGAAACCGACAGGGTCGAATGAAAAACTGTTTTTT	CASSVKPTGSNEKLFF
.	.	TRBV15	TRBJ1-5	TGTGCCACCAGCAGGGTTCTTCAGCCCCAGCATTTT	CATSRVLQPQHF
.	.	TRBV7-9	TRBJ2-5	TGTGCCAGCAGCTTAGGTTTCTTAAGAGAGACCCAGTACTTC	CASSLGFLRETQYF
.	.	TRBV5-8	TRBJ1-1	TGTGCCAGCAGCTTGGTCTACACTGAAGCTTTCTTT	CASSLVYTEAFF
once	.	TRBV7-3	TRBJ1-1	TGTGCCAGCAGCCCGAACAGGAACACTGAAGCTTTCTTT	CASSPNRNTEAFF
.	TRBD1	TRBV6-1	TRBJ1-4	TGTGCCAGCAGTGAAGATTCAGGGGGAAATGAAAAACTGTTTTTT	CASSEDSGGNEKLFF
.	.	TRBV6-5	TRBJ1-3	TGTGCCAGCAGGTACAGTTCCTCTGGAAACACCATATATTTT	CASRYSSSGNTIYF
.	.	TRBV7-2	TRBJ1-6	TGTGCCAGCAGCCTCTCGGCGTACCGGCAGACCTATAATTCACCCCTCCACTTT	CASSLSAYRQTYNSPLHF
.	.	TRBV6-5	TRBJ2-5	TGTGCCAGCAGTTACTCGGGACCGGGACTCGAAGAGACCCAGTACTTC	CASSYSGPGLEETQYF